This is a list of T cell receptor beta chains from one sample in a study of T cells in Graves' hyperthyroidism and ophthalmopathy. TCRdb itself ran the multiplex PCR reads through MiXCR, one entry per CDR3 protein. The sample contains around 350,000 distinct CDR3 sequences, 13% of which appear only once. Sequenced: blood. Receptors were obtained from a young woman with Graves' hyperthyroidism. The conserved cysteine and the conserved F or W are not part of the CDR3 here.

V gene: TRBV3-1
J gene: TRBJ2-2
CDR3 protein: ASSQNRATGELF

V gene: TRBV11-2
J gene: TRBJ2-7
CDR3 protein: ASSFAQESSYEQY

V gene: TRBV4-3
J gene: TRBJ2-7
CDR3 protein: ASSQEGGYEQY

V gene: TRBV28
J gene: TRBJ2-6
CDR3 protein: ASSLGGASGAKVLT

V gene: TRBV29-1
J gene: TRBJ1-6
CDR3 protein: SVRWGGGDGASPLH

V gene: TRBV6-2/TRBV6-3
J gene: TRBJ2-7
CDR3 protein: ASSALETYSYEQY

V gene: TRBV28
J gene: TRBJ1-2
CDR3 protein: ASSSDGTANYGYT

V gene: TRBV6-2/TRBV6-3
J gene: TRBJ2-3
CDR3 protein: ASSSGQGAPRGTQY

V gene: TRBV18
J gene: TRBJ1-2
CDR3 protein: ASSPQTGDYGYT

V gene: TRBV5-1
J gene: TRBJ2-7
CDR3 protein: ASSLAPGLKVTYEQY

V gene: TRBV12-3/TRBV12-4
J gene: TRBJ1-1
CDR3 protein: ASSPNRGQVSEAF

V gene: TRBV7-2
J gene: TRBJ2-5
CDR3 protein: ASRKGQTQETQY

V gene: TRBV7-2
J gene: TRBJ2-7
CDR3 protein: ASSRQQGPYEQY

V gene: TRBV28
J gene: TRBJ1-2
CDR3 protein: ASSSGGGGENGYT

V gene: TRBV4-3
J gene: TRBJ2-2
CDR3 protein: ASSQVAASGDTGELF

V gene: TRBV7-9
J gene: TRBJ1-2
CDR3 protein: ASSSKAQTLGGYT

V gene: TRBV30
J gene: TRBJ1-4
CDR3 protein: AWSVPDGNEKLF

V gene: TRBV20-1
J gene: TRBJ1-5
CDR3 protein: SARVRTYGSQPQH

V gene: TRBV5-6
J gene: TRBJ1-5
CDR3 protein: ASSRTGYQPQH

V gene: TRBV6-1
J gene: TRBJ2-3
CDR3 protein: ASSEAGGTPDTQY

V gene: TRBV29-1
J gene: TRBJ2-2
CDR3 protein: SVVADSYLNTGELF

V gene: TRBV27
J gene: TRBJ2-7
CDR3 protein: ASSAGTGGRNEQY

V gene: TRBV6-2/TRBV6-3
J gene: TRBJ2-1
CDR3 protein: ASSRGMGNEQF

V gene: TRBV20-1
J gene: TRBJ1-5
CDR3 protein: SARDRTEPYSNQPQH

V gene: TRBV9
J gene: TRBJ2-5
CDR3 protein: ASSVAASGPQETQY

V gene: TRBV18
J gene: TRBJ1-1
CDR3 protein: ASSPEQGWVEAF